These 15 T cell receptor beta chains originate from one sample sequenced in a study of cytomegalovirus exposure and HLA in healthy donors. TCRdb's copy holds only in-frame clones and misses some; the assay was immunoSEQ multiplex PCR. This sample has 75,000 to 95,000 clones, with roughly 96% found just once. Sequenced sample: PBMCs. These receptors all come from a man in his late teens or twenties in good health and CMV-seronegative.

The J gene is TRBJ2-7, the V gene TRBV28; 8 bases line up with TRBD1. The trim removed 6 bases at V and 2 bases at J, leaving 15 bases unmatched. The germline V gene has CDR1 MDHEN and CDR2 SYDVKM. CDR3 length: 17 residues. Here the CDR3 DNA reads TGTGCCAGCAGCTACTGGTCACTGACAGGGGTAACCTACGAGCAGTACTTC. It codes for CASSYWSLTGVTYEQYF.

The genes are TRBV29-1 and TRBJ2-7; D is unclear. Germline loops: CDR1 SQVTM, CDR2 ANQGSEA. V was trimmed by 3 bases and J by 3 bases, leaving 6 bases between them. The CDR3 runs to 11 residues. CDR3 residues: CSVEAHYEQYF. The CDR3, as DNA: TGCAGCGTTGAGGCCCACTACGAGCAGTACTTC.

The rearrangement joins TRBV28 to TRBJ2-3, with TRBD1 matching 10 bases. This CDR3 has 16 residues. Germline CDR1 and CDR2: MDHEN and SYDVKM. Unmatched junction bases numbered 10, after V lost 8 bases and J lost 2 bases. The CDR3 nucleotides are TGTGCCAGCCTTATTCCCGGGACAGGGGTCACAGATACGCAGTATTTT. As protein: CASLIPGTGVTDTQYF.

The chain is built from TRBV5-1 and TRBJ2-3; no definite D call. The length of the CDR3 is 14 residues. Germline V gene data show CDR1 as SGHRS and CDR2 as YFSETQ. V was pared by 0 bases and J by 0 bases, with 5 bases between. This chain's CDR3 is CASSLARSTDTQYF. The DNA for the CDR3 is TGCGCCAGCAGCTTGGCCCGTAGCACAGATACGCAGTATTTT.

This chain joins TRBV5-4 and TRBJ1-1; D perhaps matches TRBD1 (6 bases). The germline V and J ends were trimmed by 5 bases and 2 bases, with 16 bases remaining between them. The CDR3 runs 15 residues. CDR1 and CDR2 from the germline V gene are SGHNT and YYREEE (reference sequence). CDR3 nucleotide sequence: TGTGCCAGCAGTTCAAGGGGGACACAAAACACTGAAGCTTTCTTT. This sequence encodes CASSSRGTQNTEAFF.

The chain joins TRBV5-5 to TRBJ1-5, with 7 nucleotides matching TRBD1. Germline CDR1 is SGHKS and CDR2 is YYEKEE (reference sequence). CDR3 length equals 17 residues. V was clipped by 0 bases and J by 6 bases; unmatched bases: 12. The CDR3 sequence is CASSLGPSRQGGQPQHF. The CDR3 region has the DNA TGTGCCAGCAGCTTGGGTCCTTCTCGACAGGGCGGTCAGCCCCAGCATTTT.

The rearrangement joins TRBV7-9 to TRBJ2-3; D remains ambiguous. Trimming cost V 4 bases and J 4 bases, with 9 bases left between them. The germline V gene has CDR1 SEHNR and CDR2 FQNEAQ (reference sequence). This CDR3 contains 13 residues. The chain's CDR3 is CASSYREADTQYF. The CDR3 region has the DNA TGTGCCAGCAGCTATAGAGAGGCAGATACGCAGTATTTT.

J is TRBJ1-5 and V is TRBV15; 8 nucleotides align to TRBD1. With 5 bases clipped from V and 6 bases from J, the junction kept 18 bases outside the gene matches. The CDR3 is made up of 18 amino acids. Germline V lookup: CDR1 LNHNV, CDR2 YYDKDF (reference sequence). CDR3 loop: CATSPRFRGTGHIQPQHF. For the CDR3, the DNA is TGTGCCACCAGCCCTCGGTTCAGGGGGACAGGTCATATTCAGCCCCAGCATTTT.

The J gene is TRBJ1-1, the V gene TRBV11-3; a possible D gene is TRBD1 (6 bases). The germline CDR1 and CDR2 sequences are SGHNT and YENEEA. CDR3 length: 14 amino acids. Deletions cut 7 bases from V and 3 bases from J, with 15 bases between. CDR3 amino acids: CASIERGSDTEAFF. CDR3 nucleotide sequence: TGTGCCAGCATCGAGAGGGGGTCGGACACTGAAGCTTTCTTT.

The chain carries TRBV5-6 and TRBJ2-2; 8 positions agree with TRBD1. This CDR3 has 15 amino acids. The V and J ends lost 4 bases and 5 bases, in that order; junction bases with no gene match: 7. The germline CDR1 and CDR2 sequences are SGHDT and YYEEEE. The CDR3 sequence: CASSVRQGQTGELFF. The DNA of the CDR3 is TGTGCCAGCAGCGTCAGACAGGGGCAAACCGGGGAGCTGTTTTTT.

This clone was found once. V is TRBV9 and J is TRBJ2-5; perhaps TRBD1 as D (5 bases). The CDR3 sequence is 16 residues long. V was shortened by 2 bases and J by 1 base, with 15 bases between the two germline ends. Looked up from germline, CDR1 is SGDLS and CDR2 is YYNGEE. The DNA for the CDR3 is TGTGCCAGCAGCGTTGCTATCGACAGCTCCCAAGAGACCCAGTACTTC. It yields the protein CASSVAIDSSQETQYF.

The V and J genes are TRBV27 and TRBJ1-1; possibly TRBD1 for D (5 bases). The length of the CDR3 is 15 residues. Germline lookup yields CDR1 MNHEY and CDR2 SMNVEV (reference sequence). The V gene lost 5 bases and the J gene lost 5 bases, with 18 bases spanning the gap. The CDR3 nucleotides read TGTGCCAGCAGTAACACTGACAGACTCGGGACTGAAGCTTTCTTT. Translated: CASSNTDRLGTEAFF.

The V call is TRBV19, the J call TRBJ1-5, with D possibly being TRBD1 (6 bases). Germline V gene sequence: CDR1 LNHDA, CDR2 SQIVND (reference sequence). The CDR3 totals 15 residues. V was pared by 7 bases and J by 4 bases, with 17 bases between. The CDR3 reads CASTRHKGGNQPQHF. The CDR3 DNA follows: TGTGCCAGTACCAGACACAAGGGGGGGAATCAGCCCCAGCATTTT.

This chain joins TRBV5-1 and TRBJ1-1; D is unresolved. There are 12 residues in the CDR3. Per germline, CDR1 SGHRS and CDR2 YFSETQ. Trimming cost V 4 bases and J 6 bases, with 10 bases left between them. The CDR3: CASSLIESEAFF. For the CDR3, the DNA is TGCGCCAGCAGCCTCATCGAGTCTGAAGCTTTCTTT.

This clone has only one observation. This sequence joins TRBV10-1 and TRBJ2-7, with 9 bases that match TRBD1. J was trimmed by 1 base and V by 3 bases; bases with no gene match: 7. Germline-derived CDR1 and CDR2 are WNHNN and SYGVQD (reference sequence). The CDR3 consists of 16 residues. CDR3 protein: CASSESAGTGSYEQYF. The CDR3 bases are TGCGCCAGCAGTGAATCCGCCGGGACAGGGTCCTACGAGCAGTACTTC.